This T cell receptor beta chain was recovered during a study of T cell responses to AZD1222 COVID-19 vaccine. The table came from immunoSEQ multiplex PCR; TCRdb's copy has only in-frame clones and leaves some out. The sample holds approximately 74,000 clones, around four fifths seen once. This clone appeared a few times. Its cognate antigen is unknown. Mismatch with germline at one junction end may stem from a read error. The study, taken as a whole, reports: Elevations in Spike-specific TCR breadth and depth followed administration of two AZD1222 doses.

Germline CDR1 and CDR2: PRHDT and FYEKMQ (reference sequence). The CDR3 sequence is 11 residues long. This TCR was recovered from an adult in good health. This rearrangement joins TRBV13 to TRBJ1-1, with a tentative D call TRBD1 (6 bases). The specimen comprised peripheral blood, sampled on day 0 of AZD1222 vaccination. The CDR3 sequence is CASSPGQIPLF. DNA for the CDR3: TGTGCCAGCAGCCCAGGACAGATTCCGTTGTTT.